This TCR beta chain was recovered during a study of T-cell reconstitution after alpha-beta-depleted transplantation in children (dated by TCRdb to the mid-2010s). Notes on the research overall: Using TCR repertoire profiling, the study quantitatively followed how T-cell immune reconstitution unfolded in children after TCRalphabeta/CD19-depleted allogeneic hematopoietic cell transplantation. Study-wide conclusions, independent of this receptor: In some patients, the high TCRbeta diversity seen at day 60 was put down to recipient T cells and intrathymic progenitors that had survived conditioning. The apparently early alphabetaT-cell count recovery about two months after transplant was reportedly dependent on only several hundred rapidly expanded clones derived from non-depleted graft cells. Over the following months the frequencies of hyperexpanded clones went down, and after one year T-cell counts and TCRbeta diversity were mostly credited to newly produced T cells.

The germline V gene gives CDR1 as SGDLS and CDR2 as YYNGEE. Trimming accounts for 4 bases at V and 2 bases at J, while the number of junction bases matched to no gene is 2. Measured from the cysteine to the phenylalanine, the CDR3 is 14 residues long. Just the 42-base CDR3 DNA is kept, in frame starting at base 1. The sample's treatment or condition label, in plain terms: allogeneic hematopoietic cell transplantation with graft depleted of TCRalphabeta T cells and CD19 B cells. Transplant recipients were children who received TCRalphabeta/CD19-depleted allogeneic hematopoietic cell grafts. The library was prepared using PCR. TCRdb names Illumina HiSeq 2500 as the instrument used. TCR library preparation used molecular barcoding, with unique molecular identifiers applied to normalize quantification of the TCRbeta repertoire. In-frame beta chains were kept once TCRdb had trimmed the public reads at Q25 with fastp and called clones with MiXCR. Under each unique CDR3 protein, matching rows form one entry showing the most common genes and DNA. The table for this sample lists about 200,000 distinct CDR3 sequences; under 8.5% of them were counted only once. The ten most abundant clones make up 4.5% to 6.5% of the sample.

This clonotype showed up many times. The clone's antigen remains unknown. There are no base qualities to consult, and no much larger clone falls within one base. The receptor was derived from a boy between 2 and 15 years old with acute lymphoblastic leukemia, due to receive a stem cell transplant. The receptor chain draws on TRBV9 and TRBJ1-2; the central 10 bases match TRBD1. Sequencing used PBMCs, obtained before TCRalphabeta/CD19-depleted stem cell transplant. The DNA sequence is TGTGCCAGCAGCTTGGGACAGGGGAACTATGGCTACACCTTC. The translation is CASSLGQGNYGYTF. Outside the CDR3, residues come from the reference TRBV9 and TRBJ1-2 proteins, so the full variable domain is: DSGVTQTPKHLITATGQRVTLRCSPRSGDLSVYWYQQSLDQGLQFLIQYYNGEERAKGNILERFSAQQFPDLHSELNLSSLELGDSALYFCASSLGQGNYGYTFGSGTRLTVV.